Following are 22 T cell receptor beta chains from one sample sequenced in a study of response to subunit inactivated influenza vaccine (dated by TCRdb to about 2018). The library was generated by RT-PCR. Sequencing relied on an Illumina HiSeq 2500. TCRdb trimmed public reads at Q25 via fastp, called clones via MiXCR and kept in-frame beta chains. Rows matching on CDR3 protein sequence are summarized as one entry with the most common DNA and genes. The sample profile shows roughly 700,000 distinct CDR3 sequences; more than 15% of them were found once. The ten most abundant clones make up 9.5% to 13% of the sample. The input for sequencing was PBMCs from blood, taken roughly 13 days after vaccination. The receptor source for this set is a man between 45 and 60 years old who received an inactivated influenza vaccine. Donor details come from another sample of the same person, matched by shared clones.

This clonotype was seen a few times. The rearrangement uses TRBV5-1 and TRBJ1-1; a weak D match, TRBD1 (5 bases). Germline V CDR1 and CDR2: SGHRS, YFSETQ. Trimming took off 0 bases at V and 10 bases at J, with 19 bases between the two ends. The CDR3 spans 15 residues. The CDR3 DNA reads as TGCGCCAGCAGCTTGGGGGGGGACGTTCAACTTGGAGCTTTCTTT. Amino acids: CASSLGGDVQLGAFF.

The chain uses TRBV27 and TRBJ2-7; the D gene is possibly TRBD1 (5 bases). Trimming removed 4 bases at V and 0 bases at J, with 19 bases between. Germline-derived CDR1 and CDR2 are MNHEY and SMNVEV (reference sequence). The CDR3 length is 17 residues. CDR3 in DNA: TGTGCCAGCAGTTCCACGGACATGTGGCCCCTCTCCTACGAGCAGTACTTC. The encoded protein is CASSSTDMWPLSYEQYF.

V and J are TRBV10-3 and TRBJ2-7; the D gene is possibly TRBD2 (5 bases). The germline V gene encodes CDR1 ENHRY and CDR2 SYGVKD. This CDR3 region has 13 residues. V lost 5 bases, J lost 4 bases, and 12 bases lay in between. CDR3 in DNA: TGTGCCATCAGTCACACCGGGGAATACGAGCAGTACTTC. This codes for CAISHTGEYEQYF.

This clonotype was detected a few times. As DNA, the CDR3 is TGCGCCAGCAGCCAAGCCAGGGACGGACCCCTCCACTTT. It codes for CASSQARDGPLHF. The chain carries TRBV4-3 and TRBJ1-6; D possibly corresponds to TRBD1 (5 bases). Germline V CDR1 and CDR2: LGHNA, YSLEER. CDR3 length: 13 amino acids. Trimming removed 1 base at V and 12 bases at J, with 10 bases between.

This clonotype was detected many times. The chain links TRBV4-2 to TRBJ1-6; no clear D. In germline, CDR1 is LGHNA, CDR2 YNFKEQ. CDR3 size: 14 residues. V was pared by 4 bases and J by 8 bases, with 12 bases between. CDR3 amino acids: CASSRKEGYSPLHF. The CDR3 nucleotides are TGTGCCAGCAGCCGAAAGGAGGGCTATTCACCCCTCCACTTT.

Remarks on this clonotype: A read error may produce the germline difference seen at one junction end. The chain carries TRBV5-1 and TRBJ1-2; maybe TRBD1 (6 bases). CDR3 length: 16 residues. CDR1 is SGHRS and CDR2 is YFSETQ in the germline V gene. CDR3 nucleotides: TGCTCCAGCAGCTTGGATTTACAGGGAGCTAACTATGGCTACACCTTC. Translated, it gives CSSSLDLQGANYGYTF.

This clonotype appeared a few times. The chain links TRBV7-6 to TRBJ2-5; possible D gene TRBD2, 5 bases. CDR3 size: 16 residues. Germline assignment: CDR1 SGHVS and CDR2 FNYEAQ. V lost 5 bases, J lost 0 bases, and 16 bases lay in between. The CDR3 DNA sequence: TGTGCCAGCAGCCGGAATCCGCGGGCCAACCAAGAGACCCAGTACTTC. Its protein product is CASSRNPRANQETQYF.

This clonotype was detected a few times. V gene TRBV7-2 combines with J gene TRBJ2-1, with D unclear. This CDR3 comprises 13 residues. Germline loops: CDR1 SGHTA, CDR2 FQGNSA. The germline V and J ends were trimmed by 4 bases and 3 bases, with 7 bases remaining between them. DNA of the CDR3: TGTGCCAGCAGCTCCCCCCTCTACAATGAGCAGTTCTTC. Encoded protein: CASSSPLYNEQFF.

The J gene is TRBJ2-5, the V gene TRBV11-2; 14 nucleotides agree with TRBD2. The CDR3 loop spans 16 amino acids. V was pared by 3 bases and J by 4 bases, with 4 bases of the junction left unmatched. CDR1 and CDR2 (germline): SGHAT, FQNNGV. The CDR3 reads CASSLGLAGALETQYF. CDR3 coding DNA: TGTGCCAGCAGCTTGGGACTAGCGGGGGCTCTAGAGACCCAGTACTTC.

Ten or more counts support this clonotype. V usage is TRBV12-3 or TRBV12-4 and J usage is TRBJ1-5; possibly TRBD1 for D (5 bases). CDR3 length: 14 amino acids. The V end lost 2 bases, the J end lost 6 bases, and 11 bases lay between the germline ends. CDR3 DNA sequence: TGTGCCAGCAGTTTACAGGGCGGGGGTCAGCCCCAGCATTTT. It specifies CASSLQGGGQPQHF.

This clonotype was detected only a few times. This sequence joins TRBV14 and TRBJ1-2; D is unresolved. V lost 1 base, J lost 2 bases, and 20 bases lay in between. The CDR3 consists of 18 residues. The germline CDR1 and CDR2 sequences are SGHDN and FVKESK. CDR3 region: CASSQGIHRATKNYGYTF. The CDR3 coding sequence is TGTGCCAGCAGCCAAGGAATCCACCGGGCGACGAAGAACTATGGCTACACCTTC.

Points on this clonotype: This likely comes from a read error, as the CDR3 has no conserved phenylalanine or tryptophan at its end. The CDR3 loop is CSVSFGETQYL. CDR3 in DNA: TGCAGTGTTTCTTTCGGAGAGACCCAGTACCTC. This chain uses TRBV20-1 with TRBJ2-5; D gene uncertain. This CDR3 has 11 residues. The V end was cut by 7 bases, the J end by 4 bases, with 10 bases between. Germline CDR1 is DFQATT and CDR2 is SNEGSKA (reference sequence).

This clonotype was detected only a few times. The genes are TRBV6-2 or TRBV6-3 and TRBJ2-5; possible D gene TRBD1, 6 bases. The ends were cut back, 2 bases at V and 3 bases at J, with 13 bases in the middle. The CDR3 is 15 amino acids. CDR1 and CDR2 from the germline V gene are MNHEY and SVGEGT. The CDR3 sequence: CASSYGRGGKETQYF. CDR3 coding DNA: TGTGCCAGCAGTTACGGCAGGGGTGGTAAAGAGACCCAGTACTTC.

This clonotype was seen a few times. The chain employs TRBV21-1 and TRBJ2-3; TRBD2 is taken as the D call from the table, unchecked against the DNA. TRBV21-1 is a pseudogene segment. The CDR3 loop spans 15 amino acids. The CDR3 DNA reads as TGTGCCAGCAGCAAAGCGGGCGGGAGGACGGATACGCAGTATTTT. Encoded protein: CASSKAGGRTDTQYF.

The chain is built from TRBV20-1 and TRBJ2-3; TRBD2 agrees at 11 bases. CDR3 size: 17 residues. The junction had 11 bases not matched to a gene; V was cut back by 3 bases and J by 3 bases. From germline, CDR1 is DFQATT and CDR2 SNEGSKA (reference sequence). CDR3 sequence (DNA): TGCAGTGCTAGTAGGCTAGCGGGAGGTCCTGCTACAGATACGCAGTATTTT. As protein: CSASRLAGGPATDTQYF.

This clonotype was seen a handful of times. The CDR3 coding sequence is TGTGCCACCAGCAGACCTCCGACAGGGGCTATACTCGAGCAGTACTTC. Translated, it gives CATSRPPTGAILEQYF. The chain joins TRBV15 to TRBJ2-7, with TRBD1 matching over 8 bases. CDR3 length equals 16 residues. Trimming removed 2 bases from V and 6 bases from J; junction bases left unmatched: 12. CDR1 and CDR2 from the germline V gene are LNHNV and YYDKDF (reference sequence).

The V gene is TRBV3-1, the J gene TRBJ2-1; 11 bases align to TRBD2. From germline, CDR1 is LGHDT and CDR2 YNNKEL (reference sequence). The V and J ends lost 4 bases and 10 bases, in that order; junction bases with no gene match: 12. The length of the CDR3 is 16 residues. This CDR3 reads CASSPSYSGRAEEQFF. The CDR3 region has the DNA TGTGCCAGCAGCCCGTCTTATAGCGGGAGGGCAGAAGAGCAGTTCTTC.

In its sample, this clonotype was seen a few times. CDR3 sequence (DNA): TGTGCCAGCAGCTTCCTGGACGGACCCTACGAGCAGTACTTC. This gives the protein CASSFLDGPYEQYF. The chain carries TRBV5-6 and TRBJ2-7, with D uncertain. V was trimmed by 2 bases and J by 2 bases, leaving 11 bases between them. Germline V gives CDR1 SGHDT, CDR2 YYEEEE. There are 14 residues in the CDR3.

The table lists this clonotype with a few counts. The chain is built from TRBV28 and TRBJ2-7; D remains ambiguous. The CDR3 is 13 amino acids. Germline CDR1 MDHEN, CDR2 SYDVKM. V was trimmed by 6 bases and J by 3 bases, leaving 12 bases between them. This CDR3 reads CASRKPNVYEQYF. CDR3 nucleotides: TGTGCCAGCAGGAAACCTAATGTCTACGAGCAGTACTTC.

This clonotype occurred a few times. V and J are TRBV10-2 and TRBJ2-7; D remains unclear. The ends were cut back, 0 bases at V and 3 bases at J, with 9 bases in the middle. From germline, CDR1 is WSHSY and CDR2 SAAADI. The CDR3 consists of 14 residues. CDR3 sequence (DNA): TGCGCCAGCAGTGAGTCTGTCTACCTCTACGAGCAGTACTTC. It encodes CASSESVYLYEQYF.

This clonotype was counted only a few times. The rearrangement links TRBV5-5 to TRBJ1-1; D is undetermined. The V end was cut by 4 bases, the J end by 0 bases, with 10 bases between. The V gene's germline CDR1 is SGHKS and CDR2 YYEKEE (reference sequence). The length of the CDR3 is 14 residues. In DNA form, the CDR3 reads TGTGCCAGCAGCACACCAGGAATGAACACTGAAGCTTTCTTT. As protein: CASSTPGMNTEAFF.

The chain has TRBV4-2 and TRBJ2-5, with 11 bases identical to TRBD2. Losses at the gene ends were 3 bases for V and 3 bases for J; bases not matched to a gene: 12. The CDR3 length is 18 residues. From germline, CDR1 is LGHNA and CDR2 YNFKEQ. In DNA form, the CDR3 reads TGTGCCAGCAGCCACCATGAGGGGCTAGCGGGGGGAAAAGAGACCCAGTACTTC. It codes for CASSHHEGLAGGKETQYF.